The source of this T cell receptor (beta chain) is a study of OX40 agonist ivuxolimab in advanced cancers. About the study: A mean age of approximately 58 years, range about 23 to 90, was recorded, and more than 80% were male. Overall study results and limits: Normalized T-cell clonal expansion was also low in a subset of nonresponders. At 0.1 to 3.0 mg/kg and by week 6, CD4+ and CD8+ T cells in the blood had expanded clonally.

Patients were ruled out by autoimmune disease history or systemic immunosuppression. Generated by immunoSEQ multiplex PCR, the TCRdb table keeps only in-frame clones and is missing some. Of roughly 69,000 clones detected, around 86% appear once; the ten largest clones hold approximately 4%. On this clone: What it recognizes is unknown. Different DNA sequences within this sample yield the same CDR3.

The TCR was taken from an adult with an advanced solid tumor such as melanoma, head and neck, liver or kidney cancer. The source material was CD4+ or CD8+ T cells sorted from blood, sampled in a trial of the OX40 agonist ivuxolimab.

The CDR3 is CASSLNYEQYF. Written as DNA, the CDR3 is TGCGCCAGCAGCTTGAACTATGAGCAGTACTTC. This chain joins TRBV5-1 and TRBJ2-7; D uncertain. CDR1 and CDR2 (germline): SGHRS, YFSETQ. CDR3 length: 11 residues. Trimming took off 1 base at V and 7 bases at J, with 6 bases between the two ends.